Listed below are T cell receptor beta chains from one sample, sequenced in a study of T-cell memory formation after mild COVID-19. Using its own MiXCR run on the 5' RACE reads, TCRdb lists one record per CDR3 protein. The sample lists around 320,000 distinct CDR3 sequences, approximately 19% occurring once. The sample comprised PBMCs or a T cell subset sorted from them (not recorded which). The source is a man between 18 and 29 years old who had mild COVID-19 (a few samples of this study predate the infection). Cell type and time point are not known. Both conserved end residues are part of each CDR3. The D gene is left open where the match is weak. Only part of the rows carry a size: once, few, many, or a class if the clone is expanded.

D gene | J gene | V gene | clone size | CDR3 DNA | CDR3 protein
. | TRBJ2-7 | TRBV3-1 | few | TGTGCCAGCAGCCAAGAGGGGACAGGACTAGCGTTGTACGAGCAGTACTTC | CASSQEGTGLALYEQYF
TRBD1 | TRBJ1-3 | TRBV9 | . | TGTGCCAGCAGAAAGACAGGGGGAGGTGGAAACACCATATATTTT | CASRKTGGGGNTIYF
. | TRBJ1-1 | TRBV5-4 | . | TGTGCCAGCAGCCCGCAGGGACTTGAAGCTTTCTTT | CASSPQGLEAFF
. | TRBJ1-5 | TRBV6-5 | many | TGTGCCAGCAGTTACAATAGCAATCAGCCCCAGCATTTT | CASSYNSNQPQHF
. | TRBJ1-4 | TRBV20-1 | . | TGCAGTGCTAGAGCAGAAGGGGAAAAACTGTTTTTT | CSARAEGEKLFF
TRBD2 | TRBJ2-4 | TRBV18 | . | TGTGCCAGCTCACCGACTAGCGGGGAAAACATTCAGTACTTC | CASSPTSGENIQYF
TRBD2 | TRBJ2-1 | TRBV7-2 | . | TGTGCCAGCAGCTTAGTTGGGACTAGCGGGGGGGCGGGAGAGCAGTTCTTC | CASSLVGTSGGAGEQFF
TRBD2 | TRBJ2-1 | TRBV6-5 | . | TGTGCCAGCAGCCCGAAGCGGGGGGGCTACAATGAGCAGTTCTTC | CASSPKRGGYNEQFF
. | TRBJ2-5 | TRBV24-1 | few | TGTGCCACCGGGGTCGGCGAGACCCAGTACTTC | CATGVGETQYF
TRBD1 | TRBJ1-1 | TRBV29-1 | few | TGCAGCGTTGTAGGACAGGGCAACACTGAAGCTTTCTTT | CSVVGQGNTEAFF
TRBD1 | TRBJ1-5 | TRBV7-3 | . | TGTGCCAGCAGCACCCGGACAGGGTGGATCGCTTATAGCAATCAGCCCCAGCATTTT | CASSTRTGWIAYSNQPQHF
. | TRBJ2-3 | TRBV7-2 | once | TGTGCCAGCAGCCAGAGACGGGCCCAGGGCTGGCCAGATACGCAGTATTTT | CASSQRRAQGWPDTQYF
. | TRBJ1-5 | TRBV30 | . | TGTGCCTGGAACCAGGGTTCGAGCAATCATCCCCAGCATTTT | CAWNQGSSNHPQHF
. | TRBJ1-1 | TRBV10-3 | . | TGTGCCGCGGTAGGGGAAACGACCACTGAAGCTTTCTTT | CAAVGETTTEAFF
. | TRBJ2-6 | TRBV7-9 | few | TGTGCCAGCAGTATCAATTCTGGGGCCAACGTCCTGACTTTC | CASSINSGANVLTF
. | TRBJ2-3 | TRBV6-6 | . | TGTGCCAGCAGGGACCTCGGCCCAGATACGCAGTATTTT | CASRDLGPDTQYF
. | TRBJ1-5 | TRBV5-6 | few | TGTGCCAGCAGCTTGAGTTCAGAAGGGAGCAATCAGCCCCAGCATTTT | CASSLSSEGSNQPQHF
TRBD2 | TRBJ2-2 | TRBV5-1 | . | TGCGCCAGCAGCTTTAATGGACTAGCGGGGCGTAGGGAGCTGTTTTTT | CASSFNGLAGRRELFF
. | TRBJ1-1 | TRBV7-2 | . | TGTGCCAGCAGCCCCGCCCCCCCAGGGATAGCTGAAGCTTTCTTT | CASSPAPPGIAEAFF
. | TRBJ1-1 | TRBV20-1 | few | TGCAGTGTTGTCAGGAACACTGAAGCTTTCTTT | CSVVRNTEAFF
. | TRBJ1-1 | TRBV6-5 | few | TGTGCCAGCAGTTACGCCGCGGTGTCGGGCACTGAAGCTTTCTTT | CASSYAAVSGTEAFF
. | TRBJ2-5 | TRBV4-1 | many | TGCGCCAGCAGCCTCCAGGGGACTTACAAAGAGACCCAGTACTTC | CASSLQGTYKETQYF
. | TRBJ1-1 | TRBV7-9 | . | TGTGCCAGCAGCTTACAGAGGGGAGCTTTCTTT | CASSLQRGAFF
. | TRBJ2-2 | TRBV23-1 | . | . | CASSQWSRGPRVYLRGAVFF
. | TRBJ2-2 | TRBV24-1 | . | TGTGCCACCAGTGATGGATGGGATACCGGGGAGCTGTTTTTT | CATSDGWDTGELFF
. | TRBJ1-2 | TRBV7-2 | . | TGTGCCAGCAGCTCCTTCGGGGGGATGGACTATGGCTACACCTTC | CASSSFGGMDYGYTF
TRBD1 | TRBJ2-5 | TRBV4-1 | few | TGCGCCAGCAGCCAAGGGGACAGGGGGCAGGGTCAAGAGACCCAGTACTTC | CASSQGDRGQGQETQYF
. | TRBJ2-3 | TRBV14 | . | TGTGCCAGCAGCCAATATCTACTAGCCCCAGATACGCAGTATTTT | CASSQYLLAPDTQYF
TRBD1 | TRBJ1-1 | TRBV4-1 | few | TGCGCCAGCAAGACAGGGGGCGGAGGGAACACTGAAGCTTTCTTT | CASKTGGGGNTEAFF
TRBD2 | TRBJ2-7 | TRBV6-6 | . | TGTGCCAGCAGTTACGAGACTAGCGGGCTTTACGTTACCTACGAGCAGTACTTC | CASSYETSGLYVTYEQYF
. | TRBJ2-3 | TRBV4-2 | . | TGTGCCAGCAGCCCGGGATTGGGACTCCCCACAGATACGCAGTATTTT | CASSPGLGLPTDTQYF
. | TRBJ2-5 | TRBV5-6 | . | TGTGCCAGCAGCCCCTCGACCTTTGGTGAGACCCAGTACTTC | CASSPSTFGETQYF
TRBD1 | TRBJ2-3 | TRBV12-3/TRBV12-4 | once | TGTGCCAGCAGCACAGGGGCAGATACGCAGTATTTT | CASSTGADTQYF
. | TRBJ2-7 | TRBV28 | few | TGTGCCAGCAGAGTCCCCCTCTCCTACGAGCAGTACTTC | CASRVPLSYEQYF
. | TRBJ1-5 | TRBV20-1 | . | TGCAGTGCTAGACGGGTGGGCCGCAGTCAGCCCCAGCATTTT | CSARRVGRSQPQHF
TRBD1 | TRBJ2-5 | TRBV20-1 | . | TGCAGTGCTAGACAACAGGGGAAAGAGACCCAGTACTTC | CSARQQGKETQYF
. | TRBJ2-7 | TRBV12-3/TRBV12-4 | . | TGTGCCAGCAGTTTTCAGCATCGGGGTTCTCACTTC | CASSFQHRGSHF
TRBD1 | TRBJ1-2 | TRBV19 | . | TGTGCCAGTAGATTACGACAGGGGGCGAGGAACTATGGCTACACCTTC | CASRLRQGARNYGYTF
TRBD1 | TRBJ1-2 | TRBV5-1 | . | TGCGCCAGCAGCTTTATGGACAGGGGGGAGGATGGCTACACCTTC | CASSFMDRGEDGYTF
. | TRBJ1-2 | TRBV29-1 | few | TGCAGCGTTGAAGGAGGGCGAGACATAGATGGCTACACCTTC | CSVEGGRDIDGYTF
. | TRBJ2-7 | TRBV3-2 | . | . | CASSWGQGNEQYF
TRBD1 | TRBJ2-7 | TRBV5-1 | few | TGCGCCAGCAGCTTGGCTCCGGACAGGACCTACGAGCAGTACTTC | CASSLAPDRTYEQYF
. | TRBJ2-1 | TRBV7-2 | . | TGTGCCAGCAGCTTAAGTGGTACGTCTGAGCAGTTCTTC | CASSLSGTSEQFF
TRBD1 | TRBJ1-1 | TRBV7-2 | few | TGTGCCAGCAGCTTACGACAGGGGGAAACTGAAGCTTTCTTT | CASSLRQGETEAFF
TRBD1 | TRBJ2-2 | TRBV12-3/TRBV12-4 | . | TGTGCCAGCAGACCCCGACAGGGTGGGACCGGGGAGCTGTTTTTT | CASRPRQGGTGELFF
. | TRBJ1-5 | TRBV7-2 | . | TGTGCCAGCAGCCCAGGGATTGGAAGCAATCAGCCCCAGCATTTT | CASSPGIGSNQPQHF
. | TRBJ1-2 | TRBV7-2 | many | TGTGCCAGCAGCAGGTTATTGTCAGCCGAGGGGGGCTACACCTTC | CASSRLLSAEGGYTF
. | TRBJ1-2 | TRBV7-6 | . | TGTGCCAGCAGCCCCTATGCGACGGGGCAGAGCTATGGCTACACCTTC | CASSPYATGQSYGYTF
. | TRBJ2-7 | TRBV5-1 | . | TGCGCCAGCAGCTCCTACGGGACTGCCACAGGGCAGTACTTC | CASSSYGTATGQYF
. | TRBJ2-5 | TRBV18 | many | TGTGCCAGCTCCGACCCGCGAGTTGGAGAGACCCAGTACTTC | CASSDPRVGETQYF
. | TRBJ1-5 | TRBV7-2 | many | TGTGCCAGCAGCTTAAAGGGGAACAATCAGCCCCAGCATTTT | CASSLKGNNQPQHF
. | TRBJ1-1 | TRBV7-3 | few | TGTGCCAGCAGCTTAAGGAGGCGGAGGGATAAGGACACTGAAGCTTTCTTT | CASSLRRRRDKDTEAFF
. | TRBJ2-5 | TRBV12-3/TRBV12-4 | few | TGTGCCAGCAGTTTATCGTTAGGGTTGCAGACCCAGTACTTC | CASSLSLGLQTQYF
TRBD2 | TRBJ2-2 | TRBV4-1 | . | TGCGCCAGCAGCCAAGTCGCTAGCGGGGGCGGCGGGGAGCTGTTTTTT | CASSQVASGGGGELFF
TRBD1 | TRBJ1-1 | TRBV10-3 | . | TGTGCCATCAGGAGACAGGGGCTCACTGAAGCTTTCTTT | CAIRRQGLTEAFF
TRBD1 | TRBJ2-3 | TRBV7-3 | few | TGTGCCAGCAGCTTAAGCGTGACAGGGGGCACAGATACGCAGTATTTT | CASSLSVTGGTDTQYF
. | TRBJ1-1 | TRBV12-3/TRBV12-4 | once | TGTGCCAGCAGCGCAGGTTACACTGAAGCTTTCTTT | CASSAGYTEAFF
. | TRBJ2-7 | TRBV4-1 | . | TGCGCCAGCAGCCAAGACCTTAAGGTTATGGAGCAGTACTTC | CASSQDLKVMEQYF
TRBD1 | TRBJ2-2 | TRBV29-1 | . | TGCAGCGTTTCACCCCTGACAGGGAGTATGGGGGAGCTGTTTTTT | CSVSPLTGSMGELFF
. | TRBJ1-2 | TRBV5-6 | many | TGTGCCAGCAGCATCGGCTATGGCTACACCTTC | CASSIGYGYTF